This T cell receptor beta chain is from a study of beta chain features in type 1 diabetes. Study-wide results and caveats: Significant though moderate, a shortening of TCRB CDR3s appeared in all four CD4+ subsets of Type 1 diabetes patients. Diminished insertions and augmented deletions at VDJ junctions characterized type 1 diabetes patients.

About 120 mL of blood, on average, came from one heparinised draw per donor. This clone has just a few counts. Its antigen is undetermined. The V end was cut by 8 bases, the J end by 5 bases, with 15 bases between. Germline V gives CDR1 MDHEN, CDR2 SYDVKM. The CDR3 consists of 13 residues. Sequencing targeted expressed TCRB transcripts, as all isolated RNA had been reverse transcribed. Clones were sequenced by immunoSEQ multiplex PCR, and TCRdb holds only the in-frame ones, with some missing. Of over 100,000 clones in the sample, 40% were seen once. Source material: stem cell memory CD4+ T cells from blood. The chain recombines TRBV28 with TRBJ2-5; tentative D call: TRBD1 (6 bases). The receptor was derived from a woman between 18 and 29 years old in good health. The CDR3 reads CASGYRVPETQYF. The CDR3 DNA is TGTGCCAGCGGGTACAGGGTTCCGGAGACCCAGTACTTC.